This record covers a single TCR beta chain. Trimming cost V 5 bases and J 3 bases; bases outside gene matches: 9. Germline V gives CDR1 SGHTA, CDR2 FQGNSA. The CDR3 is 15 amino acids. The use of genomic DNA as template underpinned the TCR beta VDJ and CDR3 profiling. TCRdb re-called the reads through MiXCR, storing one row per CDR3 protein. The table lists about half a million distinct CDR3 sequences, more than 25% of them singletons, with 0.7% to 1% in the top ten. This sample was taken from a study of CD8+CD57+ T cells in acquired aplastic anemia. Whoever was chosen for sequencing had shown CD8+CD57+ cell expansion by flow cytometry.

The clonotype originates from a human donor with aplastic anemia. The rearrangement links TRBV7-2 to TRBJ2-7, with TRBD2 matching over 8 bases. The sequencing sample was made of sorted CD4+, CD8+, or CD8+CD57+ T cells (not recorded which) from PBMCs. The CDR3 region is CASSPAGGGNYEQYF. DNA of the CDR3: TGTGCCAGCAGCCCCGCCGGCGGGGGGAACTACGAGCAGTACTTC.